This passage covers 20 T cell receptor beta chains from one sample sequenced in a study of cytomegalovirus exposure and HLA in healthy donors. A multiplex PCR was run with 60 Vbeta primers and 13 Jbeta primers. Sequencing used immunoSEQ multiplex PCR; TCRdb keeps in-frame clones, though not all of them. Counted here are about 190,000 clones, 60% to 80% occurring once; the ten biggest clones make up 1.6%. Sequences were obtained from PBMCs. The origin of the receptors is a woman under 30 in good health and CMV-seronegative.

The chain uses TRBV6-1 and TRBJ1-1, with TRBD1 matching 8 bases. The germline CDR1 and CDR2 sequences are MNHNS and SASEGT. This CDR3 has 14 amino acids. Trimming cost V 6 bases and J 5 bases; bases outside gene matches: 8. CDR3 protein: CASRSGGAGTEAFF. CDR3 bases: TGTGCCAGCAGATCAGGGGGCGCCGGGACTGAAGCTTTCTTT.

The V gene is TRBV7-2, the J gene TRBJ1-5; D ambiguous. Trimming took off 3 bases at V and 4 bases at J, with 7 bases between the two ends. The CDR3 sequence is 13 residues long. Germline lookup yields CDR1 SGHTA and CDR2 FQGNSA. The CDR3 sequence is CASSFYGNQPQHF. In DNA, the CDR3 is TGTGCCAGCAGCTTCTACGGTAATCAGCCCCAGCATTTT. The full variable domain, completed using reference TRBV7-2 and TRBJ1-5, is GAGVSQSPSNKVTEKGKDVELRCDPISGHTALYWYRQSLGQGLEFLIYFQGNSAPDKSGLPSDRFSAERTGGSVSTLTIQRTQQEDSAVYLCASSFYGNQPQHFGDGTRLSIL.

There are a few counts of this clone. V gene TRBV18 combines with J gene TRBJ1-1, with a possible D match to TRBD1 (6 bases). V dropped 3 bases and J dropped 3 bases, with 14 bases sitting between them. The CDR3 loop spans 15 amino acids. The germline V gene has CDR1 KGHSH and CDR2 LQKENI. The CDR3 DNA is TGTGCCAGCTCACCTACAGGGTCGTGGGACACTGAAGCTTTCTTT. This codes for CASSPTGSWDTEAFF.

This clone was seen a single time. In DNA, the CDR3 is TGTGCCTGGAGTAAGGACAGAAACACAGATACGCAGTATTTT. Its translation is CAWSKDRNTDTQYF. The rearrangement links TRBV30 to TRBJ2-3, with a tentative D call TRBD1 (6 bases). The V gene lost 2 bases and the J gene lost 2 bases, with 11 bases spanning the gap. The CDR3 extends over 14 amino acids. Germline-derived CDR1 and CDR2 are GTSNPN and SVGIG (reference sequence).

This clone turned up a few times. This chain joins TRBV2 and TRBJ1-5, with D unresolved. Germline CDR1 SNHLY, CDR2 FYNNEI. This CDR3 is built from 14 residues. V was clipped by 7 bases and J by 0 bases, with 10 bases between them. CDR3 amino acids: CASTQIYSNQPQHF. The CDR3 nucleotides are TGTGCCAGCACCCAGATTTATAGCAATCAGCCCCAGCATTTT.

The DNA for the CDR3 is TGCGCCAGCAGCTTGGGGGTCGGGCAGTACTTC. Amino acids: CASSLGVGQYF. This chain uses TRBV5-1 with TRBJ2-5; D unresolved. CDR1 and CDR2 from the germline V gene are SGHRS and YFSETQ. The CDR3 is 11 amino acids. Trimming pared 0 bases from V and 11 bases from J, leaving 8 bases between. The full variable domain, in which reference TRBV5-1 and TRBJ2-5 provide the parts outside the CDR3, is KAGVTQTPRYLIKTRGQQVTLSCSPISGHRSVSWYQQTPGQGLQFLFEYFSETQRNKGNFPGRFSGRQFSNSRSEMNVSTLELGDSALYLCASSLGVGQYFGPGTRLLVL.

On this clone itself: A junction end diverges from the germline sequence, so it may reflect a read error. The CDR3 loop reads CASSSTVYTEAFF. In DNA, the CDR3 is TGTGCTAGCAGCTCTACTGTCTACACTGAAGCTTTCTTT. This rearrangement joins TRBV7-7 to TRBJ1-1; D unclear. The CDR3 has 13 amino acids. Per the germline V gene, CDR1 is SSHAT and CDR2 is FNYEAQ (reference sequence).

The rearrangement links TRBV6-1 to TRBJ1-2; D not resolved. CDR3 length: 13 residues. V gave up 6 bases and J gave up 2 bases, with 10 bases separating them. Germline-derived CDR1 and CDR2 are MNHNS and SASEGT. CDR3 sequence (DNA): TGTGCCAGCAGGCTGCCGGGGAACTATGGCTACACCTTC. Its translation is CASRLPGNYGYTF.

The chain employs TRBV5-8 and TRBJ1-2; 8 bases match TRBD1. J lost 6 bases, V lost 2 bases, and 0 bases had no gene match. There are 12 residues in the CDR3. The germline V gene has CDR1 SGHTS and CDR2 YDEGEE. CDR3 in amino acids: CASSFRGHGYTF. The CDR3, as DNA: TGTGCCAGCAGCTTCAGGGGGCATGGCTACACCTTC.

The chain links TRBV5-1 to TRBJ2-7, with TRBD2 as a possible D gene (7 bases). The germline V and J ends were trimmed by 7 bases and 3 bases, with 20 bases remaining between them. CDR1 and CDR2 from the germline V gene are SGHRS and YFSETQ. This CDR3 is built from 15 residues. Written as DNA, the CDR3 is TGCGCCAGCTCCCCTCGGGCGGGGGCCCACTACGAGCAGTACTTC. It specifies CASSPRAGAHYEQYF.

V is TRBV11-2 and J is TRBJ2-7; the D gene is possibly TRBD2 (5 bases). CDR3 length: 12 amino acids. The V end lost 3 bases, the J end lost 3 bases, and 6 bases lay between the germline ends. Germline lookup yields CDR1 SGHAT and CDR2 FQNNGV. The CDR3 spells CASSLGVYEQYF. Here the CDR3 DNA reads TGTGCCAGCAGCTTGGGAGTCTACGAGCAGTACTTC.

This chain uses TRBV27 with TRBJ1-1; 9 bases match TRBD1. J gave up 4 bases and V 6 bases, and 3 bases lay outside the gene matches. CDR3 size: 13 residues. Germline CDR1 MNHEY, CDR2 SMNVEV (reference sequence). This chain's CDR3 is CASRRQGVTEAFF. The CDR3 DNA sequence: TGTGCCAGCAGACGACAGGGGGTCACTGAAGCTTTCTTT.

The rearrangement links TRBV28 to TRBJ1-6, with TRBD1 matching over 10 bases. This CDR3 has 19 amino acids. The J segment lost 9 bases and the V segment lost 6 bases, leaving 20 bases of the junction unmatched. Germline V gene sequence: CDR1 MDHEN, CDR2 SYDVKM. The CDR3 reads CASSPPPTGGSGSGSPLHF. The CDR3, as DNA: TGTGCCAGCAGCCCCCCCCCGACAGGGGGCAGTGGTTCGGGTTCACCCCTCCACTTT.

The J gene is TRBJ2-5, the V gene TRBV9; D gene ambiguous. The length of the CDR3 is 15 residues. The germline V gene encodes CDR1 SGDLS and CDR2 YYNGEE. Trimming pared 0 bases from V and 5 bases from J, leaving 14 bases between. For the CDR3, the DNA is TGTGCCAGCAGCGTAGATCCGGGTTCTTGGGAGACCCAGTACTTC. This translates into CASSVDPGSWETQYF.

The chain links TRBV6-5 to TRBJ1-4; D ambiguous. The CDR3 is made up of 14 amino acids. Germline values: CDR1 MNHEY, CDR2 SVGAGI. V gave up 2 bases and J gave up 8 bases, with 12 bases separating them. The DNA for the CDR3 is TGTGCCAGCAGTTACGGGCAGTTTGGCGAAAAACTGTTTTTT. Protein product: CASSYGQFGEKLFF.

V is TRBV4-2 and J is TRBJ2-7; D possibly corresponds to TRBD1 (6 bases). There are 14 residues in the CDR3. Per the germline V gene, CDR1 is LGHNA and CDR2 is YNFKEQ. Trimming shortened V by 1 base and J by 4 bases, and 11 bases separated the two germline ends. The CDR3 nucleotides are TGTGCCAGCAGCCAAGGGGGGCTAGCTTACGAGCAGTACTTC. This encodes CASSQGGLAYEQYF.

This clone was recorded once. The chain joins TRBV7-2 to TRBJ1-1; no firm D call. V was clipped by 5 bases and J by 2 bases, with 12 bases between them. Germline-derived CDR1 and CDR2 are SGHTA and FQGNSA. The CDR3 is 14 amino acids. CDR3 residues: CASSPTTSNTEAFF. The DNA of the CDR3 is TGTGCCAGCAGCCCAACGACATCTAACACTGAAGCTTTCTTT. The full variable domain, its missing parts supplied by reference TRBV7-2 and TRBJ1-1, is GAGVSQSPSNKVTEKGKDVELRCDPISGHTALYWYRQSLGQGLEFLIYFQGNSAPDKSGLPSDRFSAERTGGSVSTLTIQRTQQEDSAVYLCASSPTTSNTEAFFGQGTRLTVV.

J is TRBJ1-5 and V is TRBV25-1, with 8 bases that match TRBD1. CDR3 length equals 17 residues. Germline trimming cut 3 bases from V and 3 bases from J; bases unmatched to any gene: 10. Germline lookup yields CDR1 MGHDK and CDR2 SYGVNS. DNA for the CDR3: TGTGCCAGCAGTGATTCTACAGGGGGAGGGTTCAATCAGCCCCAGCATTTT. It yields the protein CASSDSTGGGFNQPQHF. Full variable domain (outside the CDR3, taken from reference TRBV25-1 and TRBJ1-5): EADIYQTPRYLVIGTGKKITLECSQTMGHDKMYWYQQDPGMELHLIHYSYGVNSTEKGDLSSESTVSRIRTEHFPLTLESARPSHTSQYLCASSDSTGGGFNQPQHFGDGTRLSIL.

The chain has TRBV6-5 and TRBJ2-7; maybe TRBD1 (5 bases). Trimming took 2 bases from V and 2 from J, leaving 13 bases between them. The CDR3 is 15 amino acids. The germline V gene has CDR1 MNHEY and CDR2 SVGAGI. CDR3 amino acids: CASSYDGAGTYEQYF. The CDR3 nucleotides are TGTGCCAGCAGTTACGACGGAGCAGGGACCTACGAGCAGTACTTC.

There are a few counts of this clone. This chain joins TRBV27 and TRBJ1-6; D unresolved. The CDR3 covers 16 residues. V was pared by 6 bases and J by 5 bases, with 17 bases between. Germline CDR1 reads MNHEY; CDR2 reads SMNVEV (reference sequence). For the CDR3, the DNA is TGTGCCAGCAGCCCCCTCTCGCAGGTCGATAATTCACCCCTCCACTTT. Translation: CASSPLSQVDNSPLHF.